The 32 T cell receptor beta chains below come from one sample, sequenced in a study of cytomegalovirus exposure and HLA in healthy donors. The primer mix had 60 Vbeta and 13 Jbeta primers. The method was immunoSEQ multiplex PCR; TCRdb's version includes in-frame clones alone and lacks a portion of them. The table records about 130,000 clones, about 80% of them present only once. Sequenced sample: PBMCs. The receptors were gathered from a boy aged 2 to 10 in good health and CMV-seronegative.

The CDR3, as DNA: TGTGCCAGCAGGGGGCCCATCAGGGACAATGAGCAGTTCTTC. Protein sequence: CASRGPIRDNEQFF. The chain couples TRBV7-9 to TRBJ2-1; possible D gene TRBD1, 5 bases. The CDR3 extends over 14 amino acids. Trimming took 6 bases from V and 5 from J, leaving 14 bases between them. From germline, CDR1 is SEHNR and CDR2 FQNEAQ (reference sequence).

The CDR3 sequence: CASSHAGGGGETQYF. As DNA, the CDR3 is TGCGCCAGCAGCCACGCGGGTGGGGGCGGAGAGACCCAGTACTTC. This chain uses TRBV4-1 with TRBJ2-5, with D maybe TRBD1 (6 bases). CDR1 and CDR2 from the germline V gene are MGHRA and YSYEKL. CDR3 length equals 15 residues. Trimming shortened V by 3 bases and J by 4 bases, and 15 bases separated the two germline ends.

The rearrangement uses TRBV5-5 and TRBJ2-2; TRBD1 matches at 9 bases. J lost 4 bases, V lost 1 base, and 8 bases had no gene match. This CDR3 has 17 amino acids. From germline, CDR1 is SGHKS and CDR2 YYEKEE (reference sequence). The CDR3 sequence: CASSLRGTGIGTGELFF. CDR3 bases: TGTGCCAGCAGCTTGAGGGGGACAGGGATCGGCACCGGGGAGCTGTTTTTT.

Only one count was recorded for this clone. V is TRBV6-1 and J is TRBJ1-2; D unclear. Germline values: CDR1 MNHNS, CDR2 SASEGT. The CDR3 is made up of 12 amino acids. Trimming removed 6 bases at V and 4 bases at J, with 9 bases between. In nucleotides, the CDR3 is TGTGCCAGCAGGAGGGAACCCTATGGCTACACCTTC. Amino acid sequence: CASRREPYGYTF.

J is TRBJ1-4 and V is TRBV27; D gene ambiguous. CDR1 is MNHEY and CDR2 is SMNVEV in the germline V gene (reference sequence). V lost 0 bases and J 7 bases, leaving 9 bases between the germline ends. The CDR3 sequence is 14 residues long. The CDR3 region is CASSLSGVGEKLFF. The DNA for the CDR3 is TGTGCCAGCAGTTTATCCGGGGTGGGTGAAAAACTGTTTTTT.

The rearrangement links TRBV6-1 to TRBJ2-3, with 10 bases that match TRBD2. CDR3 length: 14 residues. CDR1 MNHNS and CDR2 SASEGT come from the germline V gene. Trimming took 5 bases from V and 3 from J; bases not matched to a gene: 2. In DNA, the CDR3 is TGTGCCAGCAGTTTGACTAGCGGGACAGATACGCAGTATTTT. Its translation is CASSLTSGTDTQYF.

The genes are TRBV7-9 and TRBJ2-3, with 11 bases identical to TRBD2. The CDR3 is 18 residues long. Trimming took 1 base from V and 2 from J; bases not matched to a gene: 8. Germline V gene data show CDR1 as SEHNR and CDR2 as FQNEAQ (reference sequence). The chain's CDR3 is CASSLERGTSGYTDTQYF. DNA for the CDR3: TGTGCCAGCAGCTTAGAACGAGGGACTAGCGGATACACAGATACGCAGTATTTT. Full variable domain (remainder filled in from reference TRBV7-9 and TRBJ2-3): DTGVSQNPRHKITKRGQNVTFRCDPISEHNRLYWYRQTLGQGPEFLTYFQNEAQLEKSRLLSDRFSAERPKGSFSTLEIQRTEQGDSAMYLCASSLERGTSGYTDTQYFGPGTRLTVL.

This chain links TRBV6-1 with TRBJ2-1; 7 bases line up with TRBD2. The CDR3 has 16 residues. Germline-derived CDR1 and CDR2 are MNHNS and SASEGT. Trimming cost V 0 bases and J 7 bases; bases outside gene matches: 9. CDR3 DNA sequence: TGTGCCAGCAGTGAAGCACCCAGCGGGGTTATGAATGAGCAGTTCTTC. Its protein product is CASSEAPSGVMNEQFF.

This clone was seen once. The rearrangement uses TRBV18 and TRBJ2-7; D may be TRBD1 (6 bases). From germline, CDR1 is KGHSH and CDR2 LQKENI. V dropped 3 bases and J dropped 2 bases, with 17 bases sitting between them. The CDR3 sequence is 16 residues long. The CDR3: CASSPFPPGVTYEQYV. The CDR3 DNA reads as TGTGCCAGCTCACCCTTCCCCCCAGGGGTCACCTACGAGCAGTACGTC.

The V gene is TRBV5-1, the J gene TRBJ1-1; the match to TRBD1 covers 11 bases. Germline V lookup: CDR1 SGHRS, CDR2 YFSETQ. CDR3 size: 16 residues. J was trimmed by 4 bases and V by 2 bases; bases with no gene match: 7. In DNA, the CDR3 is TGCGCCAGCAGCTTTTGGACAGGGGGCGAGGTCACTGAAGCTTTCTTT. Translated, it gives CASSFWTGGEVTEAFF.

The chain joins TRBV4-3 to TRBJ1-1; 7 bases agree with TRBD1. The trim removed 4 bases at V and 5 bases at J, leaving 7 bases unmatched. The CDR3 has 14 residues. The germline V gene has CDR1 LGHNA and CDR2 YSLEER. Here the CDR3 DNA reads TGCGCCAGCAGCCCCAGGGGGGAGCGAACTGAAGCTTTCTTT. Translated: CASSPRGERTEAFF.

The chain links TRBV9 to TRBJ2-6; D unresolved. Germline loops: CDR1 SGDLS, CDR2 YYNGEE. CDR3 length equals 17 residues. The ends were cut back, 0 bases at V and 0 bases at J, with 10 bases in the middle. The CDR3 DNA is TGTGCCAGCAGCGTAGAAGTAAGCTCCTCTGGGGCCAACGTCCTGACTTTC. Protein product: CASSVEVSSSGANVLTF.

This rearrangement joins TRBV28 to TRBJ1-2; D not certain. CDR1 is MDHEN and CDR2 is SYDVKM in the germline V gene. CDR3 size: 11 residues. V was pared by 3 bases and J by 7 bases, with 6 bases between. CDR3 nucleotide sequence: TGTGCCAGCAGTTTCGGTCCTGGCTACACCTTC. Its translation is CASSFGPGYTF.

This rearrangement joins TRBV30 to TRBJ1-1; D unclear. The CDR3 covers 15 residues. V was clipped by 6 bases and J by 4 bases, with 21 bases between them. Germline V gene sequence: CDR1 GTSNPN, CDR2 SVGIG (reference sequence). CDR3: CACSRPRGLGTEAFF. As DNA, the CDR3 is TGTGCCTGCTCCCGACCCCGGGGTTTGGGCACTGAAGCTTTCTTT. Supplemented by reference TRBV30 and TRBJ1-1, the full variable domain reads SQTIHQWPATLVQPVGSPLSLECTVEGTSNPNLYWYRQAAGRGLQLLFYSVGIGQISSEVPQNLSASRPQDRQFILSSKKLLLSDSGFYLCACSRPRGLGTEAFFGQGTRLTVV.

The CDR3 coding sequence is TGTGCCAGCAGCCAAGTCGGGTCACTCCGGGAGCAGTACTTC. This translates into CASSQVGSLREQYF. The V gene is TRBV14, the J gene TRBJ2-7, with D hard to call. This CDR3 is built from 14 residues. V was pared by 1 base and J by 7 bases, with 14 bases between. Germline loops: CDR1 SGHDN, CDR2 FVKESK.

This sequence joins TRBV25-1 and TRBJ2-2; D is ambiguous. V was shortened by 2 bases and J by 5 bases, with 15 bases between the two germline ends. The length of the CDR3 is 16 residues. Germline V gene data show CDR1 as MGHDK and CDR2 as SYGVNS. The CDR3 DNA reads TGTGCCAGCAGTGAAGTTAGCAGTATAATGACCGGGGAGCTGTTTTTT. Its protein product is CASSEVSSIMTGELFF.

The V and J genes are TRBV29-1 and TRBJ2-5, with D perhaps TRBD2 (6 bases). Trimming pared 6 bases from V and 3 bases from J, leaving 20 bases between. Germline lookup yields CDR1 SQVTM and CDR2 ANQGSEA. CDR3 length equals 15 residues. CDR3 coding DNA: TGCAGCGTCGTAGGGCCGGGAGTATTCAAAGAGACCCAGTACTTC. This translates into CSVVGPGVFKETQYF.

The chain couples TRBV30 to TRBJ2-1, with a weak D call TRBD2 (6 bases). V gave up 4 bases and J gave up 4 bases, with 14 bases separating them. Germline values: CDR1 GTSNPN, CDR2 SVGIG (reference sequence). The CDR3 is 14 amino acids. Here the CDR3 reads CAWIRDSHYNEQFF. CDR3 DNA sequence: TGTGCCTGGATCCGGGACTCCCATTACAATGAGCAGTTCTTC. The whole variable domain, remainder taken from reference TRBV30 and TRBJ2-1, is SQTIHQWPATLVQPVGSPLSLECTVEGTSNPNLYWYRQAAGRGLQLLFYSVGIGQISSEVPQNLSASRPQDRQFILSSKKLLLSDSGFYLCAWIRDSHYNEQFFGPGTRLTVL.

This chain connects TRBV6-5 to TRBJ1-2, with a weak D call TRBD1 (5 bases). V lost 2 bases and J lost 4, with 8 bases in between. This CDR3 has 13 residues. Germline values: CDR1 MNHEY, CDR2 SVGAGI. CDR3: CASSYERGYGYTF. The DNA for the CDR3 is TGTGCCAGCAGTTACGAAAGGGGCTATGGCTACACCTTC.

The chain recombines TRBV9 with TRBJ2-7; the D gene is possibly TRBD2 (7 bases). Trimming cost V 0 bases and J 5 bases, with 21 bases left between them. The CDR3 covers 17 residues. Germline loops: CDR1 SGDLS, CDR2 YYNGEE. CDR3 in amino acids: CASSVGNRGAKFDEQYF. The CDR3 DNA reads TGTGCCAGCAGCGTAGGAAACCGGGGGGCAAAGTTCGACGAGCAGTACTTC.

The CDR3 DNA reads TGTGCCAGCAGTTTGCTAGCGGGAGTATCCGGGGAGCTGTTTTTT. Its translation: CASSLLAGVSGELFF. J is TRBJ2-2 and V is TRBV27; 10 bases align to TRBD2. V was clipped by 3 bases and J by 6 bases; unmatched bases: 4. The CDR3 sequence is 15 residues long. The V gene's germline CDR1 is MNHEY and CDR2 SMNVEV (reference sequence).

V gene TRBV9 combines with J gene TRBJ2-7; possible D gene TRBD2, 5 bases. The V end lost 2 bases, the J end lost 2 bases, and 14 bases lay between the germline ends. The length of the CDR3 is 15 residues. The germline V gene encodes CDR1 SGDLS and CDR2 YYNGEE. DNA for the CDR3: TGTGCCAGCAGCGTCTCTGCTAGCTCCCCCTACGAGCAGTACGTC. It encodes CASSVSASSPYEQYV.

The gene calls are TRBV18 and TRBJ2-7, with D possibly TRBD2 on 7 matching bases. Trimming removed 3 bases at V and 4 bases at J, with 10 bases between. Germline-derived CDR1 and CDR2 are KGHSH and LQKENI. This CDR3 has 13 residues. CDR3 region: CASSPAGAYEQYF. The DNA for the CDR3 is TGTGCCAGCTCACCGGCGGGGGCATACGAGCAGTACTTC.

The V call is TRBV23-1, the J call TRBJ1-1, with a tentative D call TRBD1 (5 bases). TRBV23-1 is assigned to the ORF class and has an uncertain function. V was cut by 0 bases and J by 5 bases, with 16 bases left in between. CDR3 size: 16 residues. CDR3 DNA sequence: TGCGCCAGCAGTCAATCGGGGCCAGTCGGGAGGACTGAAGCTTTCTTT. It encodes CASSQSGPVGRTEAFF.

This clone was detected only a few times. The chain employs TRBV4-1 and TRBJ2-2; TRBD1 aligns across 11 bases. Germline CDR1 is MGHRA and CDR2 is YSYEKL. V lost 4 bases and J lost 0; bases outside the gene matches: 19. The CDR3 runs to 22 residues. The CDR3, as DNA: TGCGCCAGCAGCCCGCCGGGACAGGGGGGGGACTCATTTCTCCCGAACACCGGGGAGCTGTTTTTT. Translation: CASSPPGQGGDSFLPNTGELFF.

The chain uses TRBV6-1 and TRBJ2-7; maybe TRBD1 (6 bases). Trimming shortened V by 7 bases and J by 0 bases, and 16 bases separated the two germline ends. This CDR3 spans 15 amino acids. Germline V gene lookup returns CDR1 MNHNS and CDR2 SASEGT. CDR3 loop: CASTPGTTTSYEQYF. Written as DNA, the CDR3 is TGTGCCAGCACCCCCGGGACAACTACCTCCTACGAGCAGTACTTC.

V gene TRBV14 combines with J gene TRBJ2-1; D is unresolved. Trimming pared 4 bases from V and 0 bases from J, leaving 7 bases between. In germline, CDR1 is SGHDN, CDR2 FVKESK. The CDR3 spans 14 residues. CDR3 DNA: TGTGCCAGCAGCCGATACAGCTCCTACAATGAGCAGTTCTTC. Translating it yields CASSRYSSYNEQFF.

V and J are TRBV5-1 and TRBJ1-3, with 12 bases identical to TRBD1. Looked up from germline, CDR1 is SGHRS and CDR2 is YFSETQ. CDR3 length: 15 residues. V was clipped by 4 bases and J by 5 bases; unmatched bases: 4. CDR3 DNA sequence: TGCGCCAGCAGCCCAGGGACAGGGGGCAGAAACACCATATATTTT. Translation gives CASSPGTGGRNTIYF. Filled out from reference TRBV5-1 and TRBJ1-3, the complete variable domain reads KAGVTQTPRYLIKTRGQQVTLSCSPISGHRSVSWYQQTPGQGLQFLFEYFSETQRNKGNFPGRFSGRQFSNSRSEMNVSTLELGDSALYLCASSPGTGGRNTIYFGEGSWLTVV.

This chain joins TRBV6-6 and TRBJ2-1; 8 nucleotides line up with TRBD1. Looked up from germline, CDR1 is MNHNY and CDR2 is SVGAGI (reference sequence). The CDR3 is 15 amino acids. The trim removed 2 bases at V and 3 bases at J, leaving 3 bases unmatched. The CDR3 loop is CASSYPTGGYNEQFF. The CDR3 nucleotides are TGTGCCAGCAGTTACCCCACAGGGGGCTACAATGAGCAGTTCTTC.

J is TRBJ1-5 and V is TRBV30; D is possibly TRBD1 (6 bases). The CDR3 spans 15 residues. The germline V gene encodes CDR1 GTSNPN and CDR2 SVGIG (reference sequence). V was clipped by 1 base and J by 6 bases, with 16 bases between them. CDR3 in DNA: TGTGCCTGGAGTGGAAATAGGGGGAATCGTCAGCCCCAGCATTTT. Its protein is CAWSGNRGNRQPQHF.

V and J are TRBV6-5 and TRBJ1-2; a weak D match, TRBD1 (5 bases). Germline values: CDR1 MNHEY, CDR2 SVGAGI. Trimming took off 2 bases at V and 5 bases at J, with 9 bases between the two ends. The length of the CDR3 is 13 residues. The CDR3 reads CASSYGRVYGYTF. CDR3 bases: TGTGCCAGCAGTTACGGCAGGGTGTATGGCTACACCTTC.

This chain connects TRBV27 to TRBJ2-1; the D is unclear. The V and J ends lost 2 bases and 6 bases respectively, with 11 bases between them. The germline V gene has CDR1 MNHEY and CDR2 SMNVEV (reference sequence). There are 14 residues in the CDR3. CDR3 in amino acids: CASSLELSGNEQFF. The CDR3 DNA sequence: TGTGCCAGCAGTTTAGAACTCTCCGGCAATGAGCAGTTCTTC.